The source of this T cell receptor beta chain is a study of shared clonotypes between healthy human individuals. The V gene end was trimmed by 2 bases and the J gene end by 6 bases; junction bases not matched to a gene: 6. Germline lookup yields CDR1 SEHNR and CDR2 FQNEAQ (reference sequence). The CDR3 consists of 16 residues. Data came from immunoSEQ multiplex PCR; TCRdb stores just in-frame clones and leaves some out. This table has approximately 840,000 clones, roughly 96% appearing once. CD8 cells regarded as naive lacked CD45RO, were positively chosen for CCR7, and omitted terminally differentiated effector memory CD45RA+ cells. This clone was seen once.

The clonotype comes from a man aged 25-45 years in good health. V is TRBV7-9 and J is TRBJ2-3, with 12 bases fitting TRBD1. The sequencing sample was made of naive CD8+ T cells sorted from blood. CDR3 amino acids: CASSLQRDRGRDTQYF. Written as DNA, the CDR3 is TGTGCCAGCAGCTTACAAAGGGACAGGGGGCGTGATACGCAGTATTTT.